This T cell receptor beta chain was documented in a study of blood T cell repertoires in COVID-19. Across the whole study: In each case, the material was cDNA or gDNA derived from T cells, B-cell-depleted T cells, or PBMCs.

Per the germline V gene, CDR1 is KGHDR and CDR2 is SFDVKD. The CDR3 is 18 amino acids. J was trimmed by 6 bases and V by 0 bases; bases with no gene match: 5. TCRdb's copy holds only in-frame clones and misses some; the assay was immunoSEQ multiplex PCR. Of nearly 95,000 clones listed, around 87% are singletons. This TCR came from a human donor with acute or convalescent COVID-19. The donor label of this sample is uncertain. Sequenced material: peripheral blood. This chain connects TRBV24-1 to TRBJ2-3, with 16 bases matching TRBD2. The CDR3 protein is CATSDLGTSGGARDTQYF. The CDR3, as DNA: TGTGCCACCAGTGATTTGGGGACTAGCGGGGGGGCCCGTGATACGCAGTATTTT.